A few counts support the clone carrying this TCR beta chain. Its antigen is unidentified. This sample is drawn from a study of T-cell memory formation after mild COVID-19. The study's findings and limits: Mostly located in CM and EM were contracting CD4+ clones, with contracting CD8+ clones located in EMRA.

The TCR alpha and TCR beta cDNA libraries, bearing sample barcodes and UMIs, were generated by 5'RACE using constant-segment primers. Each CDR3 protein is one row after TCRdb ran MiXCR on the 5' RACE reads. The table records 250,000 or so distinct CDR3 sequences, about a sixth of them present only once. This CDR3 has 15 residues. The germline gives CDR1 LGHNA, CDR2 YNFKEQ. V was trimmed by 2 bases and J by 0 bases, leaving 11 bases between them. The chain couples TRBV4-2 to TRBJ2-7; possibly TRBD2 for D (5 bases). The sequencing input was PBMCs or a T cell subset sorted from them (not recorded which). This receptor was obtained from a man aged 18 to 30 who had mild COVID-19 (a few samples of this study predate the infection). Cell type and time point are not known. The CDR3 sequence is CASSQRAGSSYEQYF. CDR3 in DNA: TGTGCCAGCAGCCAACGGGCGGGCAGCTCCTACGAGCAGTACTTC.